This is a list of T cell receptor beta chains from one sample in a study of blood T cell repertoires in COVID-19. Sequenced by immunoSEQ multiplex PCR; TCRdb stores in-frame clones only, minus some. The sample contains approximately 240,000 clones, roughly 80% of which appear only once. The sequenced material came from PBMCs or T cells enriched from blood (not recorded which). The receptor set was obtained from a woman aged 40 to 50 with acute COVID-19. CDR3s include the opening cysteine and the closing phenylalanine or tryptophan. The D gene is left open where the match is weak. Expanded clones are given a class, and other clones once, few, many or no size at all.

size	D	V	J	DNA	CDR3
few	TRBD2	TRBV5-8	TRBJ2-1	TGTGCCAGCAGCCGGGGACTAGCCCACAATGAGCAGTTCTTC	CASSRGLAHNEQFF
.	.	TRBV30	TRBJ1-1	TGTGCCTGGAGTTTTCAGGAGAACACTGAAGCTTTCTTT	CAWSFQENTEAFF
.	TRBD2	TRBV15	TRBJ2-7	TGTGCCACCAGCGTAGCGGGAGCGGAGAGCGAGCAGTACTTC	CATSVAGAESEQYF
.	TRBD1	TRBV24-1	TRBJ2-5	TGTGCCACCAGTGACACCGGGACAGGGGCGGGAGAGACCCAGTACTTC	CATSDTGTGAGETQYF
.	TRBD2	TRBV4-3	TRBJ2-3	TGCGCCAGCAGCCAAGTACTAGCGGGGGCCCTCACAGATACGCAGTATTTT	CASSQVLAGALTDTQYF
.	TRBD2	TRBV5-1	TRBJ2-1	TGCGCCAGCAGCTCCTCTGGCGGGGGCTACAATGAGCAGTTCTTC	CASSSSGGGYNEQFF
.	.	TRBV15	TRBJ2-2	TGTGCCACCAGCAGTGAGGGTAGCGAGAACACCGGGGAGCTGTTTTTT	CATSSEGSENTGELFF
once	.	TRBV28	TRBJ2-1	TGTGCCAGCTCGACTCCCCTTCTGGAGCAGTTCTTC	CASSTPLLEQFF
.	TRBD1	TRBV5-4	TRBJ1-2	TGTGCCAGCAGCTTTGAGGGGGCTAGTTATGGCTACACCTTC	CASSFEGASYGYTF
.	.	TRBV23-1	TRBJ2-2	TGCGCCAGCAGGACAGGACCGGCGGAGCTGTTTTTT	CASRTGPAELFF
.	.	TRBV7-9	TRBJ2-1	TGTGCCAGCAGCTTAGGGCCTAGGAGCAATGAGCAGTTCTTC	CASSLGPRSNEQFF
.	TRBD1	TRBV3-1/TRBV3-2	TRBJ1-1	TGTGCCAGCAGCCAATATTGGGACAGGGGGAACACTGAAGCTTTCTTT	CASSQYWDRGNTEAFF
.	TRBD1	TRBV6-6	TRBJ2-7	TGTGCCAGCAGCCGTACAGGGGACCACGAGCAGTACTTC	CASSRTGDHEQYF
.	.	TRBV9	TRBJ2-5	TGTGCCAGCTCTAGCGAAGAGACCCAGTACTTC	CASSSEETQYF
many	TRBD1	TRBV28	TRBJ1-5	TGTGCCAGCAGCCGAAATGACAGGGCCAATCAGCCCCAGCATTTT	CASSRNDRANQPQHF
.	TRBD1	TRBV4-2	TRBJ1-3	TGTGCCAGCAGCCAAGATGTTTATGGACAGGGGTTTAGAAACACCATATATTTT	CASSQDVYGQGFRNTIYF
.	.	TRBV7-8	TRBJ1-3	TGTGCCAGCAGCTCGAACCAGGGGATCTCTGGAAACACCATATATTTT	CASSSNQGISGNTIYF
once	.	TRBV6-2/TRBV6-3	TRBJ1-2	TGTGCCAGCAGTTCATGGACAGCCTTAAACTATGGCTACACCTTC	CASSSWTALNYGYTF
.	TRBD1	TRBV19	TRBJ1-5	TGTGCCAGTAGTAAATGGGACAGAGCACTCAATCAGCCCCAGCATTTT	CASSKWDRALNQPQHF
few	.	TRBV6-6	TRBJ1-2	TGTGCCAGCAGTTACTTGGACACCAACTATGGCTACACCTTC	CASSYLDTNYGYTF
.	.	TRBV28	TRBJ2-7	TGTGCCAGCAGCCCTCCCGGGTCGGGATCCCAGTACTTC	CASSPPGSGSQYF
.	.	TRBV19	TRBJ1-1	TGTGCCAGTAGTATCCAGGGCGGGAGGAACACTGAAGCTTTCTTT	CASSIQGGRNTEAFF
.	.	TRBV5-4	TRBJ1-4	TGTGCCAGCAGCTTGTTTACAGGGACTAATGAAAAACTGTTTTTT	CASSLFTGTNEKLFF
.	TRBD2	TRBV12-5	TRBJ2-3	TGTGCTAGTGGTTTGTCTAGCGGGGGGGCCGGAGATACGCAGTATTTT	CASGLSSGGAGDTQYF
once	TRBD2	TRBV7-9	TRBJ2-1	TGTGCCAGCAGCTTAGCGAAGGGAGGGGTCAATGAGCAGTTCTTC	CASSLAKGGVNEQFF
.	TRBD2	TRBV30	TRBJ2-1	TGTGCCTGGAGTGTGTTAGCGGGGGGCTACAATGAGCAGTTCTTC	CAWSVLAGGYNEQFF
.	.	TRBV7-9	TRBJ1-3	TGTGCCAGCAGTAATGGAAACACCATATATTTT	CASSNGNTIYF
.	TRBD1	TRBV15	TRBJ1-2	TGTGCCACCGCCGGGACAGGGGGGTATGGCTACACCTTC	CATAGTGGYGYTF
once	TRBD2	TRBV5-4	TRBJ2-3	TGTGCCAGCAGCTTGGCCTCTAGCGGGAGCACAGATACGCAGTATTTT	CASSLASSGSTDTQYF
.	TRBD2	TRBV29-1	TRBJ2-1	TGCAGCGTTGATCCGAGCGGGGGGTACAATGAGCAGTTCTTC	CSVDPSGGYNEQFF
.	.	TRBV27	TRBJ1-6	TGTGCCAGCAAGGTTCGGGGAAATGATAATTCACCCCTCCACTTT	CASKVRGNDNSPLHF
.	.	TRBV9	TRBJ1-4	TGTGCCAGCAACTCGGGATCTGCAACTAATGAAAAACTGTTTTTT	CASNSGSATNEKLFF
.	TRBD2	TRBV7-9	TRBJ2-5	TGTGCCAGCAGCTTAGGGACTAGCGGAGAGACCCAGTACTTC	CASSLGTSGETQYF
.	TRBD1	TRBV15	TRBJ1-1	TGTGCCACCAGCATCGACAGGGGGCGCGGAGCTTTCTTT	CATSIDRGRGAFF
.	TRBD2	TRBV14	TRBJ2-5	TGTGCCAGCAGCCACTTGACTAGCCGGGAGACCCAGTACTTC	CASSHLTSRETQYF
.	TRBD1	TRBV27	TRBJ1-5	TGTGCCAGCAGTTATCAGGGGGACCATCAGCCCCAGCATTTT	CASSYQGDHQPQHF
.	TRBD1	TRBV6-2/TRBV6-3	TRBJ1-1	TGTGCCAGCAGCCCATGGGGGACAGGACGAATGAACACTGAAGCTTTCTTT	CASSPWGTGRMNTEAFF
.	.	TRBV27	TRBJ2-3	TGTGCCAGCAGTGGCGGGTGGTCCACAGATACGCAGTATTTT	CASSGGWSTDTQYF
.	TRBD1	TRBV6-5	TRBJ2-7	TGTGCCAGCACCCCTCAGGGGGCTCATGGCGAGCAGTACTTC	CASTPQGAHGEQYF
many	TRBD1	TRBV7-9	TRBJ1-6	TGTGCCAGCAGCTTGGGACAGGGGTTTTATAATTCACCCCTCCACTTT	CASSLGQGFYNSPLHF
.	.	TRBV6-4	TRBJ1-6	TGTGCCAGCAGTGACTCGAGCCAGGTCCAAAGCTCCTATAATTCACCCCTCCACTTT	CASSDSSQVQSSYNSPLHF
.	.	TRBV21-1	TRBJ1-2	TGTGCCAGAACCCGGGTTTGGGGCTACACCTTC	CARTRVWGYTF
.	TRBD1	TRBV4-1	TRBJ2-2	TGCGCCAGCAGCCAAGGCAGGGGGCAGGCCGGCGGGGAGCTGTTTTTT	CASSQGRGQAGGELFF
.	.	TRBV5-6	TRBJ2-1	TGTGCCAGCAGCTTGATTAGTGTGAGTGAGCAGTTCTTC	CASSLISVSEQFF
many	.	TRBV4-1	TRBJ1-2	TGCGCCAGCAGCCAAGACGCCAGGATGAACTATGGCTACACCTTC	CASSQDARMNYGYTF
.	.	TRBV10-1	TRBJ2-3	TGCGCCAGCAGCCGGGGAGGTACAGATACGCAGTATTTT	CASSRGGTDTQYF
.	.	TRBV18	TRBJ2-4	TGTGCCAGCTCACACTTTGAGGAAATTTTAGCCAAAAACATTCAGTACTTC	CASSHFEEILAKNIQYF
.	.	TRBV12-1	TRBJ2-2	TGTGCCAGCTTTGGACGGACAGGGTACACCGGGGAGCTGTTTTTT	CASFGRTGYTGELFF
.	.	TRBV6-6	TRBJ1-2	TGTGCCAGCAGCTTCACCAGGGGCTATGGCTACACCTTC	CASSFTRGYGYTF
.	.	TRBV2	TRBJ1-3	TGTGCCAGCAGTGAAAGAAGCAGGGCCGGAAACACCATATATTTT	CASSERSRAGNTIYF
.	.	TRBV6-5	TRBJ1-2	TGTGCCAGCTCCGCCCGGCGGGGCGGCTACACCTTC	CASSARRGGYTF
.	.	TRBV7-9	TRBJ1-2	TGTGCCACCCGCGGGGTTGGTCACCCGGATGGCTACACCTTC	CATRGVGHPDGYTF
.	.	TRBV6-2/TRBV6-3	TRBJ2-1	TGTGCCAGCAGTTACTCGTGGGTCTCGGGGGATGAGCAGTTCTTC	CASSYSWVSGDEQFF
few	.	TRBV3-1/TRBV3-2	TRBJ2-2	TGTGCCAGCAGTTGGGCCCAGGGGACGAGCGGGGAGCTGTTTTTT	CASSWAQGTSGELFF
.	TRBD2	TRBV3-1/TRBV3-2	TRBJ2-1	TGTGCCAGCAGCCATATGACTAGCGCCGGGCAGTTCTTC	CASSHMTSAGQFF
.	.	TRBV9	TRBJ1-5	TGTGCCAGCAGCGCCAGAGGGGGGGTCAATCAGCCCCAGCATTTT	CASSARGGVNQPQHF
.	.	TRBV18	TRBJ1-2	TGTGCCAGCTCACCACCGGCGGCTTCCTATGGCTACACCTTC	CASSPPAASYGYTF
.	TRBD1	TRBV2	TRBJ1-5	TGTGCCAGCAGTGAAGGGGACAGCCGGGAAAGCAATCAGCCCCAGCATTTT	CASSEGDSRESNQPQHF
.	.	TRBV10-2	TRBJ1-2	TGCGCCACCCAGACAGGAGGTGGCTACACCTTC	CATQTGGGYTF